These 23 T cell receptor beta chains were all obtained from the same sample, sequenced in a study of T cells after yellow fever vaccination (dated by TCRdb to between 2017 and 2020). Interpreted using the paper, the treatment or condition label stands for: live attenuated yellow fever vaccine strain. Library prep was done by 5' RACE. The listed sequencing device is Illumina HiSeq 2500. TCRdb trimmed the raw reads at Q25, called clones with MiXCR and kept productive beta chains. Identical CDR3 protein sequences are pooled into one entry, listed with their most common genes and DNA. This sample gives about 510,000 distinct CDR3 sequences in total; roughly 22% of them show up just once. Together, the top ten hold 15% to 20% of the sample. The material was PBMCs, obtained around 3 weeks after the first yellow fever vaccination. The receptors shown here come from a man aged 18-30 years who received the YFV17D yellow fever vaccine.

This clonotype was found a few times. The rearrangement links TRBV20-1 to TRBJ1-1; no clear D. V gave up 8 bases and J gave up 1 base, with 11 bases separating them. The CDR3 is 12 residues long. Germline assignment: CDR1 DFQATT and CDR2 SNEGSKA (reference sequence). The CDR3: CSSTPGNTEAFF. CDR3 nucleotides: TGCAGTTCCACCCCAGGGAACACTGAAGCTTTCTTT.

This clonotype was picked up many times. The chain links TRBV12-3 or TRBV12-4 to TRBJ2-3; possible D gene TRBD1, 5 bases. CDR3 length equals 12 residues. V lost 6 bases and J 4 bases, leaving 8 bases between the germline ends. CDR3 loop: CASSSTADTQYF. The DNA for the CDR3 is TGTGCCAGCAGCTCGACAGCAGATACGCAGTATTTT.

V is TRBV20-1 and J is TRBJ2-1; 9 nucleotides match TRBD2. The germline V gene encodes CDR1 DFQATT and CDR2 SNEGSKA (reference sequence). V was clipped by 7 bases and J by 8 bases; unmatched bases: 9. The CDR3 length is 13 residues. For the CDR3, the DNA is TGCAGTGTTAGTGGGCGGGGGGGTGATGAGCAGTTCTTC. It translates to CSVSGRGGDEQFF.

This clonotype was counted ten times or more. The chain has TRBV5-5 and TRBJ2-3; 8 bases are a match to TRBD2. The CDR3 loop spans 16 amino acids. The germline CDR1 and CDR2 sequences are SGHKS and YYEKEE (reference sequence). V was pared by 0 bases and J by 4 bases, with 7 bases of the junction left unmatched. CDR3 in DNA: TGTGCCAGCAGCTTGGGAGAAGCGGGGGCCCCAGATACGCAGTATTTT. Translated: CASSLGEAGAPDTQYF.

Many counts were recorded for this clonotype. This rearrangement joins TRBV30 to TRBJ2-3; the match to TRBD2 covers 9 bases. Trimming at V came to 0 bases and at J to 2 bases, leaving 6 bases not matched to a gene. From germline, CDR1 is GTSNPN and CDR2 SVGIG (reference sequence). The CDR3 has 16 amino acids. CDR3 region: CAWSVGLAGFTDTQYF. The CDR3 DNA is TGTGCCTGGAGTGTCGGTCTAGCGGGGTTCACAGATACGCAGTATTTT.

The CDR3 region has the DNA TGTGCCAGCAGCCAAGCGTGGTGGGGGGGTGTTGACGTTAAGGTCAAAAACATTCAGTACTTC. The encoded protein is CASSQAWWGGVDVKVKNIQYF. V and J are TRBV4-2 and TRBJ2-4; TRBD2 agrees at 7 bases. Germline values: CDR1 LGHNA, CDR2 YNFKEQ. V lost 1 base and J lost 3; bases outside the gene matches: 21. The length of the CDR3 is 21 residues.

The J gene is TRBJ2-1, the V gene TRBV28, with D tentatively TRBD1 or TRBD2 (5 bases each). The length of the CDR3 is 14 residues. Germline V gene sequence: CDR1 MDHEN, CDR2 SYDVKM. V was cut by 6 bases and J by 7 bases, with 16 bases left in between. This CDR3 reads CASSLPGPPNEQFF. In nucleotides, the CDR3 is TGTGCCAGCAGCCTCCCGGGGCCGCCTAATGAGCAGTTCTTC.

This clonotype was seen only a few times. The genes are TRBV20-1 and TRBJ2-1, with 7 bases fitting TRBD2. Germline V gene lookup returns CDR1 DFQATT and CDR2 SNEGSKA (reference sequence). The CDR3 consists of 15 residues. J gave up 8 bases and V 5 bases, and 15 bases lay outside the gene matches. The chain's CDR3 is CSAHPPGGTKHEQFF. The CDR3 DNA reads as TGCAGTGCTCATCCCCCCGGGGGGACCAAGCATGAGCAGTTCTTC.

The chain links TRBV27 to TRBJ1-1; no firm D call. The germline V and J ends were trimmed by 6 bases and 0 bases, with 8 bases remaining between them. The CDR3 consists of 13 residues. The germline V gene has CDR1 MNHEY and CDR2 SMNVEV (reference sequence). CDR3 sequence: CASRANMNTEAFF. The CDR3 DNA is TGTGCCAGCAGGGCTAACATGAACACTGAAGCTTTCTTT.

This clonotype appeared a few times. The V gene is TRBV7-8, the J gene TRBJ2-2; TRBD1 or TRBD2 may be the D gene (6 bases each). The CDR3 loop spans 18 amino acids. The germline CDR1 and CDR2 sequences are SGHVS and FQNEAQ. With 1 base removed from V and 0 bases from J, the gap between germline ends came to 15 bases. CDR3 residues: CASSLVGGTTTNTGELFF. CDR3 nucleotides: TGTGCCAGCAGCTTAGTAGGGGGGACCACTACGAACACCGGGGAGCTGTTTTTT. Variable domain in full (rest from reference TRBV7-8 and TRBJ2-2): GAGVSQSPRYKVAKRGQDVALRCDPISGHVSLFWYQQALGQGPEFLTYFQNEAQLDKSGLPSDRFFAERPEGSVSTLKIQRTQQEDSAVYLCASSLVGGTTTNTGELFFGEGSRLTVL.

This clonotype was recorded a few times. CDR3 sequence reads: CASSAGAGNTIYF. CDR3 coding DNA: TGTGCCAGCAGCGCGGGGGCTGGAAACACCATATATTTT. V is TRBV12-3 or TRBV12-4 and J is TRBJ1-3, with D possibly being TRBD1 (5 bases). CDR3 length: 13 residues. Deletions cut 6 bases from V and 2 bases from J, with 8 bases between.

This chain links TRBV5-1 with TRBJ2-1; TRBD2 agrees at 11 bases. CDR3 length equals 15 residues. Germline V gene data show CDR1 as SGHRS and CDR2 as YFSETQ. With V trimmed by 1 base and J by 9 bases, 6 bases remained unmatched. CDR3 in DNA: TGCGCCAGCAGCTTGTCTAGCGGGGGGTTAGGTGAGCAGTTCTTC. Translated, it gives CASSLSSGGLGEQFF.

The V gene is TRBV20-1, the J gene TRBJ2-1; TRBD1 agrees at 9 bases. The CDR3 consists of 15 residues. Germline V gene data show CDR1 as DFQATT and CDR2 as SNEGSKA (reference sequence). The V segment lost 3 bases and the J segment 7 bases; nucleotides outside the gene matches: 10. CDR3 sequence: CSASFGTGYWNEQFF. The CDR3 bases are TGCAGTGCTAGTTTCGGGACAGGGTATTGGAATGAGCAGTTCTTC.

There are a few counts of this clonotype. The J gene is TRBJ2-1, the V gene TRBV4-3; D unresolved. V lost 3 bases, J lost 4 bases, and 19 bases lay in between. The CDR3 is made up of 17 amino acids. The germline V gene has CDR1 LGHNA and CDR2 YSLEER. The CDR3 sequence: CASSQDEVLTAYNEQFF. In DNA, the CDR3 is TGCGCCAGCAGCCAGGATGAGGTTCTGACGGCATACAATGAGCAGTTCTTC.

This clonotype turned up a few times. The chain recombines TRBV12-3 or TRBV12-4 with TRBJ2-3; 9 bases are a match to TRBD2. The CDR3 runs 14 residues. V shed 7 bases and J 1 base; nucleotides not matched to a gene: 3. In nucleotides, the CDR3 is TGTGCCAGCAACCGACTAGCGGGCACAGATACGCAGTATTTT. Amino acid sequence: CASNRLAGTDTQYF.

The chain links TRBV5-6 to TRBJ2-3; D is undetermined. Germline assignment: CDR1 SGHDT and CDR2 YYEEEE. This CDR3 has 15 residues. The V gene lost 0 bases and the J gene lost 2 bases, with 10 bases spanning the gap. The CDR3 nucleotides are TGTGCCAGCAGCTTGGTCGGTAAACCCACAGATACGCAGTATTTT. Translated, it gives CASSLVGKPTDTQYF.

V gene TRBV18 combines with J gene TRBJ2-1, with TRBD1 matching over 7 bases. Trimming cost V 9 bases and J 0 bases; bases outside gene matches: 8. The germline gives CDR1 KGHSH, CDR2 LQKENI. This CDR3 contains 15 residues. The CDR3 reads CASSKEGASYNEQFF. The DNA for the CDR3 is TGTGCCAGTAGCAAAGAGGGGGCCTCCTACAATGAGCAGTTCTTC.

This chain uses TRBV28 with TRBJ1-1; D is ambiguous. Trimming left V 5 bases short and J 1 base short, with 8 bases between. CDR3 length equals 13 residues. CDR1 MDHEN and CDR2 SYDVKM come from the germline V gene. CDR3 residues: CASSLWTNTEAFF. CDR3 in DNA: TGTGCCAGCAGTCTTTGGACGAACACTGAAGCTTTCTTT.

The chain links TRBV6-4 to TRBJ2-1, with D unresolved. CDR1 is MRHNA and CDR2 is SNTAGT in the germline V gene. CDR3 length: 15 residues. V lost 3 bases to trimming and J lost 0 bases, with 9 bases between them. The CDR3 reads CASSEQVSSYNEQFF. As DNA, the CDR3 is TGTGCCAGCAGTGAACAAGTGAGCTCCTACAATGAGCAGTTCTTC.

The chain carries TRBV14 and TRBJ2-5, with D perhaps TRBD2 (6 bases). CDR3 length: 13 residues. Germline V gene lookup returns CDR1 SGHDN and CDR2 FVKESK. With 2 bases removed from V and 7 bases from J, the gap between germline ends came to 11 bases. The CDR3 is CASSQPSGVTQYF. The CDR3 nucleotides are TGTGCCAGCAGCCAACCTTCGGGGGTGACCCAGTACTTC. Supplemented by reference TRBV14 and TRBJ2-5, the full variable domain reads EAGVTQFPSHSVIEKGQTVTLRCDPISGHDNLYWYRRVMGKEIKFLLHFVKESKQDESGMPNNRFLAERTGGTYSTLKVQPAELEDSGVYFCASSQPSGVTQYFGPGTRLLVL.

Only a few counts were recorded for this clonotype. CDR3 sequence reads: CASIKGLRETQYF. CDR3 nucleotides: TGTGCCAGCATAAAGGGGCTAAGAGAGACCCAGTACTTC. The V call is TRBV28, the J call TRBJ2-5, with a weak D call TRBD1 (5 bases). Trimming shortened V by 7 bases and J by 4 bases, and 13 bases separated the two germline ends. Per germline, CDR1 MDHEN and CDR2 SYDVKM. This CDR3 has 13 amino acids.

This chain links TRBV29-1 with TRBJ2-2; D tentatively fits TRBD1 or TRBD2 (5 bases each). The germline V gene has CDR1 SQVTM and CDR2 ANQGSEA. V lost 5 bases to trimming and J lost 2 bases, with 18 bases between them. CDR3 length: 16 residues. DNA of the CDR3: TGCAGCGTTTACCGGGACCCCGGGGTCAACACCGGGGAGCTGTTTTTT. Translated: CSVYRDPGVNTGELFF.

This chain joins TRBV6-5 and TRBJ1-6, with no clear D. In germline, CDR1 is MNHEY, CDR2 SVGAGI. The CDR3 sequence is 17 residues long. Trimming shortened V by 0 bases and J by 5 bases, and 14 bases separated the two germline ends. The CDR3 nucleotides read TGTGCCAGCAGTTACTCGATCCGGACGCTTCATAATTCACCCCTCCACTTT. Translating it yields CASSYSIRTLHNSPLHF.